Following are 14 T cell receptor beta chains from one sample sequenced in a study of shared clonotypes between healthy human individuals. Clones were read by immunoSEQ multiplex PCR, and TCRdb kept only the in-frame ones, dropping some. Of 650,000 to 800,000 clones in the sample, over 55% are singletons; the top ten hold around 1.7%. The material sequenced was memory CD4+ T cells sorted from blood. Noted subset: CD45RA-negative fraction. These receptors came from a woman aged 30 to 39 in good health.

This clone was counted only a few times. The same CDR3 is also encoded by other DNA sequences in this sample. The chain has TRBV7-9 and TRBJ2-3; 13 nucleotides agree with TRBD2. The CDR3 has 15 residues. Germline V gives CDR1 SEHNR, CDR2 FQNEAQ (reference sequence). The V gene end was trimmed by 6 bases and the J gene end by 6 bases; junction bases not matched to a gene: 6. CDR3 sequence reads: CASSLLAGGGDTQYF. The DNA for the CDR3 is TGTGCCAGCAGTCTACTAGCGGGAGGGGGGGATACGCAGTATTTT.

The chain links TRBV29-1 to TRBJ2-7, with a possible D match to TRBD1 (6 bases). The germline V and J ends were trimmed by 6 bases and 3 bases, with 12 bases remaining between them. CDR3 size: 12 residues. The V gene's germline CDR1 is SQVTM and CDR2 ANQGSEA. As DNA, the CDR3 is TGCAGCGTGACCTCAGGGGTCTACGAGCAGTACTTC. Amino acid sequence: CSVTSGVYEQYF.

CDR3 sequence (DNA): TGCGCCAGCAGCTTTAGCGGGGCCTCAGGGACCCAGTACTTC. It translates to CASSFSGASGTQYF. This chain joins TRBV5-1 and TRBJ2-5; 8 bases line up with TRBD2. Per the germline V gene, CDR1 is SGHRS and CDR2 is YFSETQ. The length of the CDR3 is 14 residues. J gave up 7 bases and V 2 bases, and 7 bases lay outside the gene matches.

The chain combines TRBV7-9 with TRBJ1-4; a possible D gene is TRBD1 (5 bases). The length of the CDR3 is 19 residues. Deletions cut 3 bases from V and 4 bases from J, with 24 bases between. Germline CDR1 SEHNR, CDR2 FQNEAQ (reference sequence). The CDR3 DNA sequence: TGTGCCAGCAGCTTGGGCATCCGGGACGGCCTCGGGGGTAATGAAAAACTGTTTTTT. Residues: CASSLGIRDGLGGNEKLFF.

The chain links TRBV6-5 to TRBJ1-2; a weak D match, TRBD1 (5 bases). The germline V gene has CDR1 MNHEY and CDR2 SVGAGI. Trimming shortened V by 6 bases and J by 8 bases, and 16 bases separated the two germline ends. The CDR3 runs 13 residues. The CDR3 DNA reads as TGTGCCAGCAGGGGACCCGCCCGGGGGGGCTACACCTTC. Protein product: CASRGPARGGYTF.

About this clone itself: The same CDR3 also results from other DNA sequences found in this sample. V is TRBV4-2 and J is TRBJ2-3; D unresolved. Germline-derived CDR1 and CDR2 are LGHNA and YNFKEQ. V shed 3 bases and J shed 2 bases, with 6 bases lying between them. The CDR3 spans 13 residues. CDR3 loop: CASSQLDTDTQYF. The CDR3 coding sequence is TGTGCCAGCAGCCAGTTGGACACAGATACGCAGTATTTT.

This chain connects TRBV10-2 to TRBJ1-5; D is possibly TRBD1 (5 bases). With 8 bases removed from V and 4 bases from J, the gap between germline ends came to 15 bases. The CDR3 is made up of 14 amino acids. CDR1 WSHSY and CDR2 SAAADI come from the germline V gene. CDR3: CASATTSGNQPQHF. In DNA form, the CDR3 reads TGCGCCAGCGCTACTACCTCAGGGAATCAGCCCCAGCATTTT.

CDR3 bases: TGTGCCAGCAGCGGGACTCTCTCTGGAAACACCATATATTTT. It is translated as CASSGTLSGNTIYF. The chain has TRBV7-2 and TRBJ1-3; maybe TRBD1 (5 bases). V lost 5 bases to trimming and J lost 0 bases, with 8 bases between them. The CDR3 spans 14 residues. Germline loops: CDR1 SGHTA, CDR2 FQGNSA.

On this clone: Additional DNA sequences in this sample encode the identical CDR3. This chain connects TRBV7-8 to TRBJ1-5; D might be TRBD1 (5 bases). The CDR3 sequence is 13 residues long. Trimming left V 3 bases short and J 7 bases short, with 10 bases between. The germline gives CDR1 SGHVS, CDR2 FQNEAQ. The CDR3 nucleotides read TGTGCCAGCAGCTTGTCCGGGGACCAGCCCCAGCATTTT. Its translation: CASSLSGDQPQHF.

In this sample, this clone turned up many times. The J gene is TRBJ2-1, the V gene TRBV28; 8 nucleotides match TRBD2. The V segment lost 7 bases and the J segment 6 bases; nucleotides outside the gene matches: 11. Per the germline V gene, CDR1 is MDHEN and CDR2 is SYDVKM. The CDR3 length is 15 residues. In DNA form, the CDR3 reads TGTGCCAGCAACCCGGGACTAGGTCTATCCAATGAGCAGTTCTTC. It is translated as CASNPGLGLSNEQFF.

The sample holds one count of this clone. Additional DNA sequences in this sample encode the identical CDR3. The chain has TRBV5-1 and TRBJ1-5; a possible D gene is TRBD1 (6 bases). The CDR3 spans 13 residues. Germline loops: CDR1 SGHRS, CDR2 YFSETQ. V was trimmed by 0 bases and J by 7 bases, leaving 8 bases between them. CDR3 nucleotides: TGCGCCAGCAGCTTGGCCGGGGGCCAGCCCCAGCATTTT. It encodes CASSLAGGQPQHF.

The chain employs TRBV28 and TRBJ1-4, with no clear D. The CDR3 is 14 residues long. The V gene's germline CDR1 is MDHEN and CDR2 SYDVKM. V gave up 5 bases and J gave up 5 bases, with 12 bases separating them. CDR3 in amino acids: CASSPPAKNEKLFF. The CDR3 DNA is TGTGCCAGCAGTCCCCCGGCTAAAAATGAAAAACTGTTTTTT.

The genes are TRBV7-2 and TRBJ2-2; D is unresolved. This CDR3 spans 13 amino acids. V lost 3 bases, J lost 7 bases, and 9 bases lay in between. Germline CDR1 and CDR2: SGHTA and FQGNSA. In DNA, the CDR3 is TGTGCCAGCAGCTTTGCTAGTATCGGGGAGCTGTTTTTT. This translates into CASSFASIGELFF.

This clone was seen once. This sequence joins TRBV28 and TRBJ2-5; TRBD1 matches at 9 bases. CDR1 is MDHEN, CDR2 SYDVKM, per germline. V shed 5 bases, J shed 5 bases, and the junction held 9 bases outside the gene matches. This CDR3 is 15 amino acids long. CDR3 region: CASSTGGFYGETQYF. In nucleotides, the CDR3 is TGTGCCAGCAGTACAGGGGGCTTTTACGGGGAGACCCAGTACTTC.